Below, 7 T cell receptor beta chains from the same sample are listed, as sequenced in a study of molecular identifiers for immune sequencing clone quantification. TCRdb used MiXCR to reprocess the PCR reads, holding one entry per CDR3 protein. The data show some 680,000 distinct CDR3 sequences, about 25% seen once. The sequenced sample consisted of naive CD8+ T cells from blood, with Jurkat cell RNA spiked in. Specified subset: FACS-sorted CD8+CD4-CCR7+CD45RA+ naive T cells. Every receptor here comes from a human donor in good health. Some libraries in this study had Jurkat cell RNA spiked in.

This clonotype came up many times. The V and J genes are TRBV5-4 and TRBJ2-7; possibly TRBD1 for D (6 bases). CDR3 size: 15 residues. CDR1 is SGHNT and CDR2 is YYREEE in the germline V gene (reference sequence). The germline V and J ends were trimmed by 9 bases and 5 bases, with 24 bases remaining between them. CDR3 DNA: TGTGCCACCACCACACGGGGTCAGGGGAACCACGAGCAGTACTTC. Translating it yields CATTTRGQGNHEQYF.

For this clonotype: This may arise from a read error, as a much more abundant clone is one base away. The chain has TRBV29-1 and TRBJ2-7; D might be TRBD1 or TRBD2, each matching 6 bases. The CDR3 length is 14 residues. The V gene's germline CDR1 is SQVTM and CDR2 ANQGSEA. CDR3 residues: CSVELAGQAYGQYF. In DNA, the CDR3 is TGCAGCGTTGAACTTGCGGGACAAGCCTACGGGCAGTACTTC.

This chain joins TRBV20-1 and TRBJ2-4; perhaps TRBD2 as D (5 bases). This CDR3 spans 17 amino acids. V was shortened by 1 base and J by 1 base, with 17 bases between the two germline ends. Per the germline V gene, CDR1 is DFQATT and CDR2 is SNEGSKA (reference sequence). CDR3 protein: CSARGDPSLSAKNIQYF. The CDR3 DNA reads TGCAGTGCTAGAGGGGATCCTAGCCTCTCGGCCAAAAACATTCAGTACTTC.

The CDR3 loop is CSARGFFSGSLADTQYF. The DNA for the CDR3 is TGCAGTGCTAGAGGATTTTTTAGCGGGAGCTTGGCAGATACGCAGTATTTT. The V and J genes are TRBV20-1 and TRBJ2-3; 9 bases agree with TRBD2. The V and J ends lost 1 base and 4 bases, in that order; junction bases with no gene match: 12. The CDR3 contains 17 residues. Per the germline V gene, CDR1 is DFQATT and CDR2 is SNEGSKA (reference sequence).

The sample holds a few counts of this clonotype. The CDR3 here is CASSPRTGHSYEQYF. In DNA, the CDR3 is TGTGCCAGCAGCCCCCGGACAGGGCATTCCTACGAGCAGTACTTC. The chain links TRBV13 to TRBJ2-7, with 8 bases matching TRBD1. There are 15 residues in the CDR3. Trimming at V came to 5 bases and at J to 1 base, leaving 7 bases not matched to a gene. Germline V gives CDR1 PRHDT, CDR2 FYEKMQ (reference sequence).

The chain couples TRBV4-2 to TRBJ2-5; possible D gene TRBD1, 6 bases. V gave up 1 base and J gave up 5 bases, with 20 bases separating them. Germline-derived CDR1 and CDR2 are LGHNA and YNFKEQ. This CDR3 has 17 residues. In DNA form, the CDR3 reads TGTGCCAGCAGCCAAGGCGAGAGGGGGTGGGTTGGGGAGACCCAGTACTTC. Its translation: CASSQGERGWVGETQYF.

The chain recombines TRBV6-2 or TRBV6-3 with TRBJ2-7, with D hard to call. There are 13 residues in the CDR3. Per germline, CDR1 MNHEY and CDR2 SVGEGT. Trimming cost V 4 bases and J 3 bases, with 10 bases left between them. CDR3 nucleotide sequence: TGTGCCAGCAGTTCGGTCAGCTTCTACGAGCAGTACTTC. Translation: CASSSVSFYEQYF.